This T cell receptor (beta chain) came from a study of neurological immune-mediated disorders. Time point denoted: longitudinal time-point 1 (baseline). Maryland, USA blood bank volunteers served as healthy controls. TCRdb reprocessed the 5' RACE reads with MiXCR, giving one entry per CDR3 protein. The table records some 71,000 distinct CDR3 sequences, roughly a tenth of them present only once. Study outcomes and limitations: The absence of any CDR3 amino acid sequence shared by expanded clones across subjects suggests that repertoires were private in all groups. The study found the most TCR clonal expansion in HTLV-1-associated myelopathy and the least in multiple sclerosis, below healthy controls.

Germline V gives CDR1 SGHTA, CDR2 FQGTGA. The CDR3 contains 15 residues. V was shortened by 5 bases and J by 1 base, with 14 bases between the two germline ends. Ten or more counts support this clonotype. Its antigen is currently unknown. The origin of this receptor is a man aged 25-40 years in good health. The sample comprised PBMCs. V gene TRBV7-3 combines with J gene TRBJ1-2; D is undetermined. In DNA, the CDR3 is TGTGCCAGCAGCCCTGGTAGTTCCATTAACTATGGCTACACCTTC. It encodes CASSPGSSINYGYTF.